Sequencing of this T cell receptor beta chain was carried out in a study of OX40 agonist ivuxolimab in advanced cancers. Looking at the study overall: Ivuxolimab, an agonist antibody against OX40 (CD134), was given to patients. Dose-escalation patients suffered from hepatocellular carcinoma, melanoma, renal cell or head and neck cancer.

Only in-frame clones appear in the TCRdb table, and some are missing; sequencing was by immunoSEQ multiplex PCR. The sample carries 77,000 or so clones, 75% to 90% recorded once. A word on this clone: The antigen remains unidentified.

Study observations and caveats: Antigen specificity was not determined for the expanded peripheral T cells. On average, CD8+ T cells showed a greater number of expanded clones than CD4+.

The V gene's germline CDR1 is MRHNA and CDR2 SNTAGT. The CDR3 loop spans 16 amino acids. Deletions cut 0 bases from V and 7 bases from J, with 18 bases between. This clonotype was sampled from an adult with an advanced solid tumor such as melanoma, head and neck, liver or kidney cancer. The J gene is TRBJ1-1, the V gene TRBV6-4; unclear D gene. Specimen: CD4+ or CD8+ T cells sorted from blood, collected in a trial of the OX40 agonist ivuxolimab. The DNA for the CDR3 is TGTGCCAGCAGTGACTCGGCGAGCTCGCGTAGGAATGAAGCTTTCTTT. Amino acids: CASSDSASSRRNEAFF.